The clone carrying this T cell receptor (beta chain) was counted once. This sample was taken from a study of blood T cell repertoires in COVID-19. For the study at large: The samples span acute and convalescent COVID-19 from the United States, Italy and Spain. Sample material is recorded as cDNA or gDNA derived from T cells, B-cell-depleted T cells, or PBMCs.

In the original analysis: By means of reference gene primer amplification, nucleated cell counts were estimated. Method: immunoSEQ multiplex PCR; TCRdb's copy keeps in-frame clones and lacks some. D and trimming come from the DNA, and the V and J calls and clone size come from that table. The data show 61,000 or so clones, 85% to 90% seen once. V lost 4 bases to trimming and J lost 0 bases, with 7 bases between them. Looked up from germline, CDR1 is SGHAT and CDR2 is FQNNGV. This CDR3 spans 15 amino acids. Sequencing was carried out using peripheral blood. The chain is built from TRBV11-2 and TRBJ2-6; unclear D gene. The sequence was collected from a woman aged 45-65 years with active or convalescent COVID-19. CDR3 bases: TGTGCCAGCAGCTCTCAGGCCTCTGGGGCCAACGTCCTGACTTTC. It yields the protein CASSSQASGANVLTF.